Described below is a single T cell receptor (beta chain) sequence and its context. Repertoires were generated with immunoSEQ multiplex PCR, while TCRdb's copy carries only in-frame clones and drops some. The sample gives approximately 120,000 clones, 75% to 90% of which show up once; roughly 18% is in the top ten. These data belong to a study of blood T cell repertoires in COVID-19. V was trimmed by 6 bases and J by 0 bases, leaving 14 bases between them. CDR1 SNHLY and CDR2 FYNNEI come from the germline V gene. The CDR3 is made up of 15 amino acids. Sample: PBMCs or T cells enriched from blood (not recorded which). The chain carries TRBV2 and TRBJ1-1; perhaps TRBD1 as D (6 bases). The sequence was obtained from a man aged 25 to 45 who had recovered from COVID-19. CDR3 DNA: TGTGCCAGCAGGGACAGTTTAATTATGAACACTGAAGCTTTCTTT. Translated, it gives CASRDSLIMNTEAFF.